This T cell receptor beta chain emerged from a study of cytomegalovirus exposure and HLA in healthy donors (dated 2017 in TCRdb). In terms of the full investigation: A later analysis indicated that the roughly 130 validation repertoires were generated on the platform also employed for the 720 or so repertoires of the first cohort. The study was designed to test whether signatures of past pathogen exposure could be identified by cataloging public T cell receptors. Besides the first cohort of some 670 subjects, a separate validation cohort made up of 95 to 150 different subjects was used. The study combined high-throughput TCR immunosequencing, statistical association of individual TCRs with disease status, and machine learning to predict cytomegalovirus infection status. The study at large found these results: Most TCR sequences were observed very rarely across donors, whereas some public TCRs were present in many individuals. Subsequent analysis determined that TCRs grouped into clusters in the first cohort also showed a tendency toward co-occurrence across the 90 to 150 validation repertoires, and 85% to 95% of cluster scores exceeded 0. The classifier was reported to diagnose cytomegalovirus status with high specificity and sensitivity in both the original and validation cohorts. The validation cohort had no HLA typing available for a later analysis, so co-occurrence within that cohort was assessed over all 120 or so repertoires. A few of the identified cytomegalovirus-associated TCR beta chains were confirmed in vitro to be specific for cytomegalovirus antigens. A total of 164 TCR beta chains were listed by the study as associated with cytomegalovirus. According to the authors, the approach could potentially be generalized to other disease states and immunological phenotypes.

Donors formed part of the validation cohort, which comprised approximately 130 subjects and was distinct from the first cohort of under 850 subjects. The CDR3 spans 11 residues, from the cysteine through the phenylalanine. Only the CDR3 region is kept as DNA, spanning 33 bases read in frame from base 1. Relative to germline, V is 4 bases shorter and J is 5 bases shorter, with 5 bases between their ends. Sequences MNHNY (CDR1) and SVGAGI (CDR2) are obtained from the germline V gene (reference sequence). This clone was recorded once. Its binding antigen is unknown. Within one base of it there is no much larger clone, and no base qualities were kept. Libraries were made using the immunoSEQ multiplex PCR assay. Per the original workflow: A statistical classification framework was built for diagnosing cytomegalovirus status from the catalog of TCR beta chain sequences. TCRdb re-hosts the immuneACCESS table, in-frame sequences only. Its copies lack some clones; in the studies checked, an unresolved V gene accounts for under half of them, and the cause for the rest is not known. D and trimming come from the DNA, and the V and J calls and clone size come from that table. For this sample there are fewer than 60,000 clones; roughly 87% appear just once. Around 16% of the sample is in the top ten clones.

Sequenced sample: PBMCs. The receptor comes from a woman aged 18-29 years in good health and CMV-seronegative. The sequence links TRBV6-6 to TRBJ2-5; confidence is insufficient to name the D gene. The encoded CDR3 is CASSSGETQYF. The DNA reads TGTGCCAGCAGTTCCGGGGAGACCCAGTACTTC.